This T cell receptor beta chain was sequenced during a study of cytomegalovirus exposure and HLA in healthy donors. General study findings and limits: A later analysis reportedly identified an Asian-associated ancestry cluster as carrying fewer N-insertions than the roughly 720-donor mean. The CMV antigen specificity of a few CMV-associated chains was confirmed through in vitro analysis. Immune exposure data for these donors was limited to CMV serostatus. Rarity marked most TCR sequences, yet some public TCRs occurred in many donors.

The CDR3 sequence is 14 residues long. With V trimmed by 10 bases and J by 5 bases, 12 bases remained unmatched. Germline V gene lookup returns CDR1 ENHRY and CDR2 SYGVKD. Primers included in the PCR were 60 Vbeta and 13 Jbeta primers. Clones were read by immunoSEQ multiplex PCR, and TCRdb kept only the in-frame ones, dropping some. The data show about 120,000 clones, with roughly 82% seen just once and roughly 1.5% held by the top ten. A word on this clone: What it binds is unknown.

This TCR derives from a woman aged 18 to 35 in good health and CMV-seronegative. The V gene is TRBV10-3, the J gene TRBJ2-3, with 7 positions matching TRBD2. Material: PBMCs. CDR3: CATLRAGDEDTQYF. The CDR3 DNA follows: TGTGCCACCTTGCGGGCGGGAGATGAAGATACGCAGTATTTT.